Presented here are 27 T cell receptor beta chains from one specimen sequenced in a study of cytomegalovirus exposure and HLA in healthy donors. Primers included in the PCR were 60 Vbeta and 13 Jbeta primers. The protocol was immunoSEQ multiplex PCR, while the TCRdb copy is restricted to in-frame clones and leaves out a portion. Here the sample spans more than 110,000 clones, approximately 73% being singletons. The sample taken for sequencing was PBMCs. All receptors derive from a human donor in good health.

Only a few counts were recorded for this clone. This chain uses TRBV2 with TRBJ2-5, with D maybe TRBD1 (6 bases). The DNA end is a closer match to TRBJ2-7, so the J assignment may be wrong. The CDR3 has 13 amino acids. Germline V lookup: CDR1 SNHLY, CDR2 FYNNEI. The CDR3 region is CASSQVQGYEQYF. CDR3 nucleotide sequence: TGTGCCAGCAGTCAGGTTCAGGGGTACGAGCAGTACTTC.

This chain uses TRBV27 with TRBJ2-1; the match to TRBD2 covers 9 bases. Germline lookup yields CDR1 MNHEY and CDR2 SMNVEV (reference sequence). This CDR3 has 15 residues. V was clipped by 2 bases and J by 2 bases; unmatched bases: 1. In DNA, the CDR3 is TGTGCCAGCAGTTTACGCGGGAGGGCCTACAATGAGCAGTTCTTC. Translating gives CASSLRGRAYNEQFF.

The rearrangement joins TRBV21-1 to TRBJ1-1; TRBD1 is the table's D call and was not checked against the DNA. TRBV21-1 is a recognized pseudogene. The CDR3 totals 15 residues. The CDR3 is CASSKGGKGDTEAFF. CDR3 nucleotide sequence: TGTGCCAGCAGCAAAGGAGGAAAAGGGGACACTGAAGCTTTCTTT.

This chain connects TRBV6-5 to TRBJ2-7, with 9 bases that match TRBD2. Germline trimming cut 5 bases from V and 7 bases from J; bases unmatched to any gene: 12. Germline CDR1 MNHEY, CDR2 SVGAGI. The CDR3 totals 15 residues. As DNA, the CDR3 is TGTGCCAGCAGTAGAGGGGTAGCGGGGGTGGGGGAGCAGTACTTC. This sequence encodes CASSRGVAGVGEQYF.

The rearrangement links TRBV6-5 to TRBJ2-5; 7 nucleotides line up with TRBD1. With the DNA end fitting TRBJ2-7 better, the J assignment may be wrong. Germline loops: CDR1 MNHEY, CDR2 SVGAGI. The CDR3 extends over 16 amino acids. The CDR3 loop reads CASSYEGAGTNYEQYF. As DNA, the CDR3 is TGTGCCAGCAGTTACGAGGGGGCAGGAACCAACTACGAGCAGTACTTC.

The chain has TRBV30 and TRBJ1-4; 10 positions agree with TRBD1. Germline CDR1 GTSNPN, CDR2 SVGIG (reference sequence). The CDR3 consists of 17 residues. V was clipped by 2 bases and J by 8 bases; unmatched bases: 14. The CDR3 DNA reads TGTGCCTGGAGTCGATCCCGGACAGGGGGTTCGGGAGAAAAACTGTTTTTT. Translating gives CAWSRSRTGGSGEKLFF.

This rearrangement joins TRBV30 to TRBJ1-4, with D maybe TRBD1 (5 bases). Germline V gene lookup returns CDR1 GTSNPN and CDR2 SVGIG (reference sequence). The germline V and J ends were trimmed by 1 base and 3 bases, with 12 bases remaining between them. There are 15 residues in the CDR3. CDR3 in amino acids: CAWSEGTGSNEKLFF. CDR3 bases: TGTGCCTGGAGTGAAGGAACAGGATCTAATGAAAAACTGTTTTTT.

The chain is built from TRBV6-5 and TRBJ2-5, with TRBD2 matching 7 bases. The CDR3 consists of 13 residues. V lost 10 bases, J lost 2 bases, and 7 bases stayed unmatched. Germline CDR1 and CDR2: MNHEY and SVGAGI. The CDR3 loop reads CANRAGAQETQYF. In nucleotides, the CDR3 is TGTGCCAATAGGGCGGGAGCTCAAGAGACCCAGTACTTC.

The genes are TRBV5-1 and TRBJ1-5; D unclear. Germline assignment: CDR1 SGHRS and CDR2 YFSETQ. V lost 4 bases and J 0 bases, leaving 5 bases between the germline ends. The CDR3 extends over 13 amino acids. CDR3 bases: TGCGCCAGCAGCGCAGATAGCAATCAGCCCCAGCATTTT. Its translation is CASSADSNQPQHF.

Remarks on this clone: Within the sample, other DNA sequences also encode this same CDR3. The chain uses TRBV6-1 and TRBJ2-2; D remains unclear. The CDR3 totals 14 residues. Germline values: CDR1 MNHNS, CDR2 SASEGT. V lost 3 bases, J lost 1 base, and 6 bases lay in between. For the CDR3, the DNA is TGTGCCAGCAGTGAGTATAGGAACACCGGGGAGCTGTTTTTT. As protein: CASSEYRNTGELFF.

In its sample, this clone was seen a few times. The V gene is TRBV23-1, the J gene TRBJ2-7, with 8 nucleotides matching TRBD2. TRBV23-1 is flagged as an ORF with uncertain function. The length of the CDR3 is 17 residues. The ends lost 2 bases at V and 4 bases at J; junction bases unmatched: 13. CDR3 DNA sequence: TGCGCCAGCAGTCAACCCATAGGGGCGGGAGGAAAGTACGAGCAGTACTTC. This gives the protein CASSQPIGAGGKYEQYF.

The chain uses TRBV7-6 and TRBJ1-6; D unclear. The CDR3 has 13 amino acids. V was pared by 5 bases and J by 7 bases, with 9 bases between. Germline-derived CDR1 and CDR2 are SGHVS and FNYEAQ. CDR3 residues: CASSPDMNSPLHF. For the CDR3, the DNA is TGTGCCAGCAGCCCCGACATGAATTCACCCCTCCACTTT. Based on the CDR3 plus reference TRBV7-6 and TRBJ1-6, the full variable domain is GAGVSQSPRYKVTKRGQDVALRCDPISGHVSLYWYRQALGQGPEFLTYFNYEAQQDKSGLPNDRFSAERPEGSISTLTIQRTEQRDSAMYRCASSPDMNSPLHFGNGTRLTVT.

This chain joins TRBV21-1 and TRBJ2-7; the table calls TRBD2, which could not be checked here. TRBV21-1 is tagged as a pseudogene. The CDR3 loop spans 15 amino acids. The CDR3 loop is CASSGDGGASYEQYF. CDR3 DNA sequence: TGTGCCAGCAGCGGGGACGGGGGAGCCTCCTACGAGCAGTACTTC.

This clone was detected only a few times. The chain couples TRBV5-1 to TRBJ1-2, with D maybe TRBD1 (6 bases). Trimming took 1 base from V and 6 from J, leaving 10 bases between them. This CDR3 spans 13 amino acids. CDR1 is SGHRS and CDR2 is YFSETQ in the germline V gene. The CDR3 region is CASSLWSGDGYTF. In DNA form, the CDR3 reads TGCGCCAGCAGCTTGTGGTCAGGGGATGGCTACACCTTC.

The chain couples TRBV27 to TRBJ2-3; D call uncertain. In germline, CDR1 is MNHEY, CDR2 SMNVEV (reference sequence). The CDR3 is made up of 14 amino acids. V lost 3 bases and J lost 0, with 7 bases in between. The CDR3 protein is CASSFRRSTDTQYF. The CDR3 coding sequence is TGTGCCAGCAGTTTCCGCAGGAGCACAGATACGCAGTATTTT.

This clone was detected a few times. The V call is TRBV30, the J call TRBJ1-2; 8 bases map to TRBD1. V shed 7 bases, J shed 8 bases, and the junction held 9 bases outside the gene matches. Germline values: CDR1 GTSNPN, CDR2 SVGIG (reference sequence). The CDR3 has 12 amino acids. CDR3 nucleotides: TGTGCCTTAAGACAGGGGCCCGAGGGCTACACCTTC. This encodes CALRQGPEGYTF.

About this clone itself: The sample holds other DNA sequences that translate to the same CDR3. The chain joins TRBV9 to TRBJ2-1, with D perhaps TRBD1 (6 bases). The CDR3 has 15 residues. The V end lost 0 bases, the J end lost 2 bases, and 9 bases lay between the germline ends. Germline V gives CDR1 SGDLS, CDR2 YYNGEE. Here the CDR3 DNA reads TGTGCCAGCAGCGTAGGGGCAGGGGCCTACAATGAGCAGTTCTTC. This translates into CASSVGAGAYNEQFF.

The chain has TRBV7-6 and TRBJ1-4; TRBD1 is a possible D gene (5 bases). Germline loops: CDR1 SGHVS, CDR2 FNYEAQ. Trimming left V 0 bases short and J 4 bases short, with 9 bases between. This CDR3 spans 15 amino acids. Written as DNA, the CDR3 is TGTGCCAGCAGCTTAGCCCAGGGCTATAATGAAAAACTGTTTTTT. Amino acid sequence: CASSLAQGYNEKLFF. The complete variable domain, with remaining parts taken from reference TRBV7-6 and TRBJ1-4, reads GAGVSQSPRYKVTKRGQDVALRCDPISGHVSLYWYRQALGQGPEFLTYFNYEAQQDKSGLPNDRFSAERPEGSISTLTIQRTEQRDSAMYRCASSLAQGYNEKLFFGSGTQLSVL.

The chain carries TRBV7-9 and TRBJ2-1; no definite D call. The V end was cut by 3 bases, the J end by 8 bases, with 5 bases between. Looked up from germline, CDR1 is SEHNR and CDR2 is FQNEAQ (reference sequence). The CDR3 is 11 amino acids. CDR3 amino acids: CASSFSYEQFF. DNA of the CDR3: TGTGCCAGCAGCTTTAGTTATGAGCAGTTCTTC.

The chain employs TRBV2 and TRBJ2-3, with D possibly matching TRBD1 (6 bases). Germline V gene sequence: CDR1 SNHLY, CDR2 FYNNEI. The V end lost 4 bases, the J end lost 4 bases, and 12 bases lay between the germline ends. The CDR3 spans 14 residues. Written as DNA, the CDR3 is TGTGCCAGCAGTGCGGGCAGGGGCGCAGATACGCAGTATTTT. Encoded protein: CASSAGRGADTQYF.

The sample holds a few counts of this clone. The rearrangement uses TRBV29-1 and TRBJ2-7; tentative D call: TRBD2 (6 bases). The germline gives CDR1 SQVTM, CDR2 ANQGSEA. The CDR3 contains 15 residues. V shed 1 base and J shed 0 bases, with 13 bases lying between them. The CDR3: CSVEGAGRNSYEQYF. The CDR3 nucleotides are TGCAGCGTTGAAGGGGCGGGGCGGAACTCCTACGAGCAGTACTTC.

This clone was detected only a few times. In DNA, the CDR3 is TGTGCCAGCATAAGCGACAATGAGCAGTTCTTC. This sequence encodes CASISDNEQFF. The genes are TRBV2 and TRBJ2-1; D is unresolved. The CDR3 is 11 residues long. Germline CDR1 is SNHLY and CDR2 is FYNNEI. The germline V and J ends were trimmed by 7 bases and 5 bases, with 6 bases remaining between them.

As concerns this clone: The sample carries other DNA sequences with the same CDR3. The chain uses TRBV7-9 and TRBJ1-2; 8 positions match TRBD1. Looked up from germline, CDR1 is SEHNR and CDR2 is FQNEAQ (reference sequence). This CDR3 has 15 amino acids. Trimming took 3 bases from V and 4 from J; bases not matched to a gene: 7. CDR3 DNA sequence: TGTGCCAGCAGCTTGGGGGCAGGGGGCATCTATGGCTACACCTTC. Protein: CASSLGAGGIYGYTF. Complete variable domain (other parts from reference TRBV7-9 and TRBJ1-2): DTGVSQNPRHKITKRGQNVTFRCDPISEHNRLYWYRQTLGQGPEFLTYFQNEAQLEKSRLLSDRFSAERPKGSFSTLEIQRTEQGDSAMYLCASSLGAGGIYGYTFGSGTRLTVV.

CDR3 in DNA: TGTGCCTGGAGTGTAGGGGTGCGAGACAATGAGCAGTTCTTC. Translating gives CAWSVGVRDNEQFF. The gene calls are TRBV30 and TRBJ2-1, with a weak D call TRBD1 (5 bases). This CDR3 contains 14 residues. Looked up from germline, CDR1 is GTSNPN and CDR2 is SVGIG (reference sequence). Between the trimmed V and J ends, which lost 0 bases and 5 bases, there was a span of 11 bases. Together with reference TRBV30 and TRBJ2-1, the CDR3 gives the full variable domain: SQTIHQWPATLVQPVGSPLSLECTVEGTSNPNLYWYRQAAGRGLQLLFYSVGIGQISSEVPQNLSASRPQDRQFILSSKKLLLSDSGFYLCAWSVGVRDNEQFFGPGTRLTVL.

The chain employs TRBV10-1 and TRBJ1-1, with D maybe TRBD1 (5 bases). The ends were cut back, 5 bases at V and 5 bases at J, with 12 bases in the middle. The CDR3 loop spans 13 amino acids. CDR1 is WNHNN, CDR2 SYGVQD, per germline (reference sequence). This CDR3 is CASSPGLVTEAFF. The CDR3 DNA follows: TGCGCCAGCAGTCCAGGGTTGGTGACTGAAGCTTTCTTT.

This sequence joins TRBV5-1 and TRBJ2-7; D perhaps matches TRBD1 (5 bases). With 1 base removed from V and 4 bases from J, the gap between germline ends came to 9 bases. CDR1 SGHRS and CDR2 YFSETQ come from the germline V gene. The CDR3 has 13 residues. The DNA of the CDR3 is TGCGCCAGCAGCTTGTTCCAGGGTTACGAGCAGTACTTC. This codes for CASSLFQGYEQYF.

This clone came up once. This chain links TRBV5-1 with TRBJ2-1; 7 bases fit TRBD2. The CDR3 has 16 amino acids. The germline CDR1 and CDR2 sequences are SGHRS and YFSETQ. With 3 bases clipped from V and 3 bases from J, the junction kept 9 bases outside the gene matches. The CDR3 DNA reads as TGCGCCAGCAGCTCCAATCTAGCGGCGCTCTACAATGAGCAGTTCTTC. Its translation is CASSSNLAALYNEQFF.